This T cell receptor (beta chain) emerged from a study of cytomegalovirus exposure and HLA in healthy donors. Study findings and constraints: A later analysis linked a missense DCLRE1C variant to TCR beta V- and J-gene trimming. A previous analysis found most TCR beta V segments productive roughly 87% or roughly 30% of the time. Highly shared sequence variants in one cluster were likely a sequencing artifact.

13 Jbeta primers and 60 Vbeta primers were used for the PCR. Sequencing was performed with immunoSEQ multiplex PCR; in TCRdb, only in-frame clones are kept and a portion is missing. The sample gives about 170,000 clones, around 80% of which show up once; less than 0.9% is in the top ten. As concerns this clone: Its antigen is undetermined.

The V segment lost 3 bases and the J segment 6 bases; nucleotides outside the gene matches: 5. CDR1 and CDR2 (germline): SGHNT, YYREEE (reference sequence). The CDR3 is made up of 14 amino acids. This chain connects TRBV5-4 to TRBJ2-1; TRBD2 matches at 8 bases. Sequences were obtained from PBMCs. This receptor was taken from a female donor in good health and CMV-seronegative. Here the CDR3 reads CASSSPGLVNEQFF. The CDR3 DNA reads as TGTGCCAGCAGCTCCCCGGGACTAGTCAATGAGCAGTTCTTC.